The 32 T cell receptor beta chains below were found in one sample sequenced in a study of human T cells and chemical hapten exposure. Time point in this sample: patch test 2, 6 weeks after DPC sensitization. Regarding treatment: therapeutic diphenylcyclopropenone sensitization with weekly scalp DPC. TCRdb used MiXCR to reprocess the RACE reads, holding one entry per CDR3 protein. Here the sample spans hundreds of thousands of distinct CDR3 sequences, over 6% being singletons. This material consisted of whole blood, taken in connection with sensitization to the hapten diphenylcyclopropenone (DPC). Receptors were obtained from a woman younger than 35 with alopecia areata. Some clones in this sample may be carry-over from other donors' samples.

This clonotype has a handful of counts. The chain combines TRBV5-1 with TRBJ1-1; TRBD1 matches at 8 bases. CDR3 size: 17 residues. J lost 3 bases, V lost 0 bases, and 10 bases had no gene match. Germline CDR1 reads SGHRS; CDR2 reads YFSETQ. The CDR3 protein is CASSLAIRGRGDTEAFF. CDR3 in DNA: TGCGCCAGCAGCTTGGCCATCAGGGGGCGTGGGGACACTGAAGCTTTCTTT.

The chain's CDR3 is CASSLPGQANSYEQYF. CDR3 in DNA: TGTGCCAGCAGTTTACCGGGACAGGCAAACTCCTACGAGCAGTACTTC. The chain recombines TRBV28 with TRBJ2-7; 8 nucleotides align to TRBD1. CDR3 length: 16 residues. Per the germline V gene, CDR1 is MDHEN and CDR2 is SYDVKM. V trimming: 2 bases; J trimming: 0 bases; junction bases outside the gene matches: 6.

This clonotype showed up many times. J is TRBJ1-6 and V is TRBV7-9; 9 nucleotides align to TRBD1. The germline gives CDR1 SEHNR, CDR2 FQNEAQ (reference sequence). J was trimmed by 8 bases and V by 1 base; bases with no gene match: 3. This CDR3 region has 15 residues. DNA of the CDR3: TGTGCCAGCAGCTTAGGGGACAGGGTAGATTCACCCCTCCACTTT. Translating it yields CASSLGDRVDSPLHF.

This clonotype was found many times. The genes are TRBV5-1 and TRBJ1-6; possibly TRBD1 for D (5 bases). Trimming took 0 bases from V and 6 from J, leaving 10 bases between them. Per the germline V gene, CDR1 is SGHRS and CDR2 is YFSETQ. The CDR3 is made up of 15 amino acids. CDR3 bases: TGCGCCAGCAGCTTGGACAGGTCTTCTAATTCACCCCTCCACTTT. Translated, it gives CASSLDRSSNSPLHF.

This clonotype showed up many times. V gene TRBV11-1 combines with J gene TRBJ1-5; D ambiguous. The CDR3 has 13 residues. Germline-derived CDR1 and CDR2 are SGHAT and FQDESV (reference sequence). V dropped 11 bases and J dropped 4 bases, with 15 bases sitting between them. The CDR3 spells CASGKTSNQPQHF. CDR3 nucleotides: TGTGCCTCTGGAAAGACGTCGAATCAGCCCCAGCATTTT.

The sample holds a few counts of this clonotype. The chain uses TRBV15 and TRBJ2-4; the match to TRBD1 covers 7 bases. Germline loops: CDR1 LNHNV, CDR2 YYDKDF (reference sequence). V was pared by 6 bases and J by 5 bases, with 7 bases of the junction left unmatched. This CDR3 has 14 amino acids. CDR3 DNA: TGTGCCACCAGAGGACCTGGGACAGAAAACATTCAGTACTTC. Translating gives CATRGPGTENIQYF.

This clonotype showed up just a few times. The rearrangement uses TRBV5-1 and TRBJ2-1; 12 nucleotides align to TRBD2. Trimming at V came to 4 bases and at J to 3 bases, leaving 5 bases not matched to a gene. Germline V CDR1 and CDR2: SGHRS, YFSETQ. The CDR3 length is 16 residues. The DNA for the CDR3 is TGCGCCAGCAGCCGACTAGCGGGGGCCAGCTACAATGAGCAGTTCTTC. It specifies CASSRLAGASYNEQFF.

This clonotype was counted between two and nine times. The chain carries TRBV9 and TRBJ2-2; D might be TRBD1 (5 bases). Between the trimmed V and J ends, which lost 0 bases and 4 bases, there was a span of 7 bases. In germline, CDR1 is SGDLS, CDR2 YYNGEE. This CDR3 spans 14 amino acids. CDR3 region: CASSVDDSTGELFF. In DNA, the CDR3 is TGTGCCAGCAGCGTAGACGACAGCACCGGGGAGCTGTTTTTT.

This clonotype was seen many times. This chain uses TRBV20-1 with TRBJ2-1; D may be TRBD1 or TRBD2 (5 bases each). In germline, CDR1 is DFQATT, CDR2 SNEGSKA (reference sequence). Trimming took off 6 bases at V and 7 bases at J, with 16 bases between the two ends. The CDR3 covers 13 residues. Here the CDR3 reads CSAGRRGGNEQFF. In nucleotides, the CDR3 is TGCAGTGCAGGGCGTCGGGGCGGGAATGAGCAGTTCTTC.

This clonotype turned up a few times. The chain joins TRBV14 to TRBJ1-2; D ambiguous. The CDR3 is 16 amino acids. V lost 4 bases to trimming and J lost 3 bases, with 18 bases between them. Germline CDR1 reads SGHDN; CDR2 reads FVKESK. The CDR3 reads CASSLGRIYGYYGYTF. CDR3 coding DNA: TGTGCCAGCAGCCTTGGCAGGATCTACGGGTACTATGGCTACACCTTC.

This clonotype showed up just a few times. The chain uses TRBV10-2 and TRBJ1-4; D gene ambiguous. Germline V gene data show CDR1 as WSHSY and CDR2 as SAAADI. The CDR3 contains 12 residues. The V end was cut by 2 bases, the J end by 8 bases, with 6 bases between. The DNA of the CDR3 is TGCGCCAGCAGTGAGGTCGGAGAAAAACTGTTTTTT. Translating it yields CASSEVGEKLFF.

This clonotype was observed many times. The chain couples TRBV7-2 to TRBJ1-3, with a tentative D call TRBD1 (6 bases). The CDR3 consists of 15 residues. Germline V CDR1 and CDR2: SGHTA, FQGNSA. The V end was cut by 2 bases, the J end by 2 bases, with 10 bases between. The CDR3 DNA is TGTGCCAGCAGCTTACCGGGGGCGCCTGGAAACACCATATATTTT. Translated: CASSLPGAPGNTIYF. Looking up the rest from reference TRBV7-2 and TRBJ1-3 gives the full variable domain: GAGVSQSPSNKVTEKGKDVELRCDPISGHTALYWYRQSLGQGLEFLIYFQGNSAPDKSGLPSDRFSAERTGGSVSTLTIQRTQQEDSAVYLCASSLPGAPGNTIYFGEGSWLTVV.

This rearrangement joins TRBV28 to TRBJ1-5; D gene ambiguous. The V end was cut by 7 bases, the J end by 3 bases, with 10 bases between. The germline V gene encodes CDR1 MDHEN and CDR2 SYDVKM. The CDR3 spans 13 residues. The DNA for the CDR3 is TGTGCCAGCAAGAGTGGGGACAATCAGCCCCAGCATTTT. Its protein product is CASKSGDNQPQHF.

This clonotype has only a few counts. As DNA, the CDR3 is TGTGCCAGCAGTTACAGCGCAGGGGAGGTAGCCCAGCATTTT. Its translation: CASSYSAGEVAQHF. This chain uses TRBV6-2 or TRBV6-3 with TRBJ1-5; a weak D match, TRBD1 (6 bases). V was pared by 2 bases and J by 11 bases, with 16 bases between. Germline V CDR1 and CDR2: MNHEY, SVGEGT. This CDR3 spans 14 amino acids.

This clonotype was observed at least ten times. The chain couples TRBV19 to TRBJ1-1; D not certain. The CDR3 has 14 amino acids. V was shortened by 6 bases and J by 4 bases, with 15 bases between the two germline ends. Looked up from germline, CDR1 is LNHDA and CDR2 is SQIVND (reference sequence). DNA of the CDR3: TGTGCCAGTAGCCTTGGGAGGGCTAGCACTGAAGCTTTCTTT. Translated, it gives CASSLGRASTEAFF.

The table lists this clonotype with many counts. The CDR3 DNA sequence: TGTGCCAGCAGCTCGGGGGGCTCTGATACGCAGTATTTT. It yields the protein CASSSGGSDTQYF. The chain recombines TRBV7-2 with TRBJ2-3, with D tentatively TRBD2 (7 bases). This CDR3 comprises 13 residues. The V gene's germline CDR1 is SGHTA and CDR2 FQGNSA. Trimming pared 4 bases from V and 6 bases from J, leaving 11 bases between.

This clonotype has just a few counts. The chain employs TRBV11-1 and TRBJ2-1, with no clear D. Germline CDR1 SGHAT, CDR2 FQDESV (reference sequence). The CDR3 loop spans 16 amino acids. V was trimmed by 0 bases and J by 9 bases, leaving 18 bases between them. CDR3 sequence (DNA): TGTGCCAGCAGCTTAGCGGTCGTCACTATCCCGGGTGAGCAGTTCTTC. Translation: CASSLAVVTIPGEQFF.

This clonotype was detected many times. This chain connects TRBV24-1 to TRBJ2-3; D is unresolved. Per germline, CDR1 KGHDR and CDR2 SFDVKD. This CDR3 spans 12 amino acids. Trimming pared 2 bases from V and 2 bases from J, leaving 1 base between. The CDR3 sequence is CATSDYTDTQYF. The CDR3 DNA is TGTGCCACCAGTGATTACACAGATACGCAGTATTTT.

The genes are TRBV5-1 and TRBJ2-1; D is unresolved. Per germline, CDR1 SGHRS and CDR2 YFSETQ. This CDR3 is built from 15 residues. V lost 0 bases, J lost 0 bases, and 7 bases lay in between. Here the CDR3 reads CASSLGDVSYNEQFF. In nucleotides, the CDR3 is TGCGCCAGCAGCTTGGGAGACGTCTCCTACAATGAGCAGTTCTTC.

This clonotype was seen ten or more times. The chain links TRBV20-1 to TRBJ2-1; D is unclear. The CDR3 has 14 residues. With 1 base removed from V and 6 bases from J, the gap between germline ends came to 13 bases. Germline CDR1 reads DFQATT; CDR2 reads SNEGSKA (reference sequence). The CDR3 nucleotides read TGCAGTGCTAGAGTTTATGGGGTCGGCAATGAGCAGTTCTTC. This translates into CSARVYGVGNEQFF.

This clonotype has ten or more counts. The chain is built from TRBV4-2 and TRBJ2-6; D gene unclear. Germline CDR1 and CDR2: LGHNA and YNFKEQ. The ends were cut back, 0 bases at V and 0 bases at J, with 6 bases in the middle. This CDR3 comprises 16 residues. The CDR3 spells CASSQERGSGANVLTF. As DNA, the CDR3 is TGTGCCAGCAGCCAAGAGCGAGGCTCTGGGGCCAACGTCCTGACTTTC.

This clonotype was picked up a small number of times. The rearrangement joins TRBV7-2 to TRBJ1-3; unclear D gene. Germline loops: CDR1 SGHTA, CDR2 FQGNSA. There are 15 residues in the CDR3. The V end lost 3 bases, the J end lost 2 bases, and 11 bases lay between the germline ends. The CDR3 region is CASSFSPGTGNTIYF. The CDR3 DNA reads TGTGCCAGCAGCTTTTCTCCGGGAACTGGAAACACCATATATTTT.

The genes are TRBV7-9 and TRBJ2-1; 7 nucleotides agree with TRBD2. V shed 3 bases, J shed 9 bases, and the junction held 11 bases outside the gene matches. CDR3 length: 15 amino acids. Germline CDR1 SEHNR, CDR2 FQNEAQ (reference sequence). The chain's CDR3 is CASSLTGGGAVEQFF. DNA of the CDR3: TGTGCCAGCAGCTTGACGGGAGGTGGGGCAGTTGAGCAGTTCTTC.

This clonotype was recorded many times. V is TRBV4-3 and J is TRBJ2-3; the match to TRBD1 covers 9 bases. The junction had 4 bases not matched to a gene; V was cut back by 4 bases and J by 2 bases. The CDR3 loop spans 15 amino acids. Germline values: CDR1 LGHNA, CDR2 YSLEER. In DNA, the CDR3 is TGCGCCAGCAGCCCGGGACAGGGCCCCACAGATACGCAGTATTTT. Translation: CASSPGQGPTDTQYF.

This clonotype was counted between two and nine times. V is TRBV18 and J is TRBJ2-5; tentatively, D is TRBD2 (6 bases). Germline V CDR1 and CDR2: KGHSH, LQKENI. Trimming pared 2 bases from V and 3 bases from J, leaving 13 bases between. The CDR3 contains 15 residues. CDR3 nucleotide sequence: TGTGCCAGCTCACCAAGCGCGGGGCTGGAAGAGACCCAGTACTTC. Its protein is CASSPSAGLEETQYF. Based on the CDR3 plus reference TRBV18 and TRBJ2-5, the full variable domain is NAGVMQNPRHLVRRRGQEARLRCSPMKGHSHVYWYRQLPEEGLKFMVYLQKENIIDESGMPKERFSAEFPKEGPSILRIQQVVRGDSAAYFCASSPSAGLEETQYFGPGTRLLVL.

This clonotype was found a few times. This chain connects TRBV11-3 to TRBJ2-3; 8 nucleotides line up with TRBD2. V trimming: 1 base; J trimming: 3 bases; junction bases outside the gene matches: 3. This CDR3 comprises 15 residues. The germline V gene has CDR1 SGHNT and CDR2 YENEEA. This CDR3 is CASSLGGLATDTQYF. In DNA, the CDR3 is TGTGCCAGCAGCTTAGGAGGACTAGCAACAGATACGCAGTATTTT.

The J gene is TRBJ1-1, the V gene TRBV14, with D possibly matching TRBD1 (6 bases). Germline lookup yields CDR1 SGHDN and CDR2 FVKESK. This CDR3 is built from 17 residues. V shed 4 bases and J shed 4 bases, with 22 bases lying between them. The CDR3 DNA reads TGTGCCAGCAGCCCACTTAAGTGGGGGGCACAGGGCACTGAAGCTTTCTTT. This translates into CASSPLKWGAQGTEAFF.

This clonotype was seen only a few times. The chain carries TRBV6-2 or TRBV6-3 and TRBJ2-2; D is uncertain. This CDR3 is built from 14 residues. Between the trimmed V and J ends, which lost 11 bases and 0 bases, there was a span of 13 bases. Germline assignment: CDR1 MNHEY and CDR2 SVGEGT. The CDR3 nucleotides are TGTGCCTTAGGGCAGAGTACGAACACCGGGGAGCTGTTTTTT. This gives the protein CALGQSTNTGELFF.

The CDR3 DNA reads as TGTGCCAGCAGCCGTGCCGGCGGGACTTTGGATAACTATGGCTACACCTTC. It translates to CASSRAGGTLDNYGYTF. The V and J genes are TRBV4-2 and TRBJ1-2; a possible D gene is TRBD1 (5 bases). Trimming pared 4 bases from V and 1 base from J, leaving 19 bases between. CDR1 and CDR2 (germline): LGHNA, YNFKEQ. This CDR3 comprises 17 residues.

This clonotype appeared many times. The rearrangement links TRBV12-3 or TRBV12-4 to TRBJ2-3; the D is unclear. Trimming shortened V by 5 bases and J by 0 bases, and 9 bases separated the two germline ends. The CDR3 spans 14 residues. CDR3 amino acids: CASSPQESTDTQYF. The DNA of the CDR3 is TGTGCCAGCAGTCCCCAGGAGAGCACAGATACGCAGTATTTT.

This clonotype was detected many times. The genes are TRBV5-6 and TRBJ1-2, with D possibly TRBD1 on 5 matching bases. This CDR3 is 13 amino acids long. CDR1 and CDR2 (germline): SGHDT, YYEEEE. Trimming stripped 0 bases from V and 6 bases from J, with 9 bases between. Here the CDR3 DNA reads TGTGCCAGCAGCTTGGGCAGGGAGGATGGCTACACCTTC. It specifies CASSLGREDGYTF.

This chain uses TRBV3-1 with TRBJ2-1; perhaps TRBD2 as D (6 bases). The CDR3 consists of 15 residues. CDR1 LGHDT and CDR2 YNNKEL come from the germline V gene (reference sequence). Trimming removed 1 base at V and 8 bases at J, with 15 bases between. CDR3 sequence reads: CASSQGISGYDEQFF. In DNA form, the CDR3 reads TGTGCCAGCAGCCAAGGAATTAGCGGTTACGATGAGCAGTTCTTC.